This TCR beta chain was recovered during a study of blood T cell repertoires in COVID-19. The wider study: Researchers got acute and convalescent COVID-19 samples from the United States, Italy and Spain. PBMCs, B-cell-depleted T cells, or T cells were the source of the cDNA or gDNA that made up the material.

Germline V gene data show CDR1 as KGHSH and CDR2 as LQKENI. Trimming cost V 4 bases and J 6 bases, with 16 bases left between them. The CDR3 has 15 residues. In the original processing: Amplified reference gene primers provided the basis for estimating nucleated cell counts. Sequencing was performed with immunoSEQ multiplex PCR; in TCRdb, only in-frame clones are kept and a portion is missing. From that table come the V and J calls and clone size; the DNA was used to work out D and trimming. There are 4,900 or so clones in the sample; 89% occur only once, and around 20% lies in the top ten. This clone appeared a single time.

The rearrangement joins TRBV18 to TRBJ2-1; D is unclear. Sample: peripheral blood. This clonotype was obtained from a human donor in a cohort sampled during active COVID-19. DNA of the CDR3: TGTGCCAGCTCACGTGCCAGCGTGGGTGGCAATGAGCAGTTCTTC. Amino acids: CASSRASVGGNEQFF.